The 21 T cell receptor beta chains listed next were all sequenced from one sample in a study of Graves' ophthalmopathy and Graves' hyperthyroidism. The authors amplified TCR beta CDR3 regions, and they did so from RNA transcripts for repertoire sequencing. RT-PCR with HTBI primers came first, then second-round multiplex PCR. From the multiplex PCR reads, TCRdb called clonotypes with MiXCR, one entry per CDR3 protein. The sample includes roughly 600,000 distinct CDR3 sequences, about two fifths seen only once; the top ten take around 4.6%. The sequenced sample was peripheral blood or thyroid tissue (not recorded which). The receptors here all came from an adult man with Graves' hyperthyroidism.

The chain has TRBV24-1 and TRBJ2-4, with TRBD1 matching over 8 bases. The V segment lost 4 bases and the J segment 7 bases; nucleotides outside the gene matches: 2. The germline V gene has CDR1 KGHDR and CDR2 SFDVKD. The CDR3 spans 13 residues. CDR3 residues: CATSDRDRNIQYF. The CDR3 DNA reads as TGTGCCACCAGTGACCGGGACAGGAACATTCAGTACTTC.

This clonotype was detected many times. The chain links TRBV29-1 to TRBJ1-1, with D perhaps TRBD1 (5 bases). Germline V gives CDR1 SQVTM, CDR2 ANQGSEA. The V end was cut by 6 bases, the J end by 0 bases, with 11 bases between. The CDR3 spans 13 residues. The CDR3 DNA is TGCAGCGTCCCCGGGACTTTGAACACTGAAGCTTTCTTT. This translates into CSVPGTLNTEAFF.

The chain couples TRBV19 to TRBJ1-2; 7 nucleotides match TRBD1. The CDR3 extends over 15 amino acids. The V gene's germline CDR1 is LNHDA and CDR2 SQIVND (reference sequence). V trimming: 5 bases; J trimming: 6 bases; junction bases outside the gene matches: 12. This CDR3 reads CASSAPSTGVDGYTF. DNA for the CDR3: TGTGCCAGTAGTGCGCCGTCAACAGGGGTCGATGGCTACACCTTC. Combining the CDR3 with reference TRBV19 and TRBJ1-2 gives the whole variable domain DGGITQSPKYLFRKEGQNVTLSCEQNLNHDAMYWYRQDPGQGLRLIYYSQIVNDFQKGDIAEGYSVSREKKESFPLTVTSAQKNPTAFYLCASSAPSTGVDGYTFGSGTRLTVV.

This clonotype was seen ten or more times. The chain couples TRBV5-1 to TRBJ1-6; D unresolved. The CDR3 spans 14 residues. Germline assignment: CDR1 SGHRS and CDR2 YFSETQ. V lost 1 base and J lost 7, with 9 bases in between. This CDR3 reads CASSLIPPNSPLHF. The CDR3 DNA is TGCGCCAGCAGCTTGATTCCGCCCAATTCACCCCTCCACTTT.

V is TRBV29-1 and J is TRBJ1-2, with no clear D. V was trimmed by 7 bases and J by 8 bases, leaving 20 bases between them. The CDR3 has 13 amino acids. The germline gives CDR1 SQVTM, CDR2 ANQGSEA. The CDR3 sequence: CSANLAQVSGYTF. As DNA, the CDR3 is TGCAGCGCGAACTTGGCCCAAGTTAGCGGCTACACCTTC.

Notes on this clonotype: One base away lies a much larger clone, so this may be a sequencing read error. The rearrangement links TRBV10-1 to TRBJ1-1; D ambiguous. This CDR3 spans 13 amino acids. Trimming cost V 6 bases and J 5 bases, with 13 bases left between them. CDR1 and CDR2 (germline): WNHNN, SYGVQD (reference sequence). The CDR3 loop is CASSPIGRTEAFF. For the CDR3, the DNA is TGCGCCAGCAGCCCCATCGGGAGGACTGAAGCTTTCTTT.

This clonotype was counted at least ten times. The chain links TRBV24-1 to TRBJ1-1, with D maybe TRBD1 (6 bases). CDR1 is KGHDR, CDR2 SFDVKD, per germline. Trimming removed 5 bases from V and 4 bases from J, with 10 bases in between. The CDR3 runs to 13 residues. The CDR3 here is CATSVGGGTEAFF. CDR3 nucleotides: TGTGCCACCAGTGTAGGGGGTGGCACTGAAGCTTTCTTT.

The chain employs TRBV19 and TRBJ1-4, with 12 positions matching TRBD1. J gave up 4 bases and V 4 bases, and 10 bases lay outside the gene matches. CDR3 length: 18 residues. Germline CDR1 is LNHDA and CDR2 is SQIVND (reference sequence). The CDR3 here is CASSRNTGTGGLNEKLFF. In DNA, the CDR3 is TGTGCCAGTAGTAGAAACACCGGGACAGGGGGCCTTAATGAAAAACTGTTTTTT.

The chain recombines TRBV7-8 with TRBJ2-7; possibly TRBD1 for D (5 bases). The last part of the DNA fits TRBJ2-1 better; the J call may be wrong. CDR1 is SGHVS and CDR2 is FQNEAQ in the germline V gene. The CDR3 totals 15 residues. CDR3 loop: CASSRELRVSNEQFF. CDR3 nucleotides: TGTGCCAGCAGCCGAGAACTCAGGGTGTCGAATGAGCAGTTCTTC.

This clonotype came up many times. The J gene is TRBJ2-5, the V gene TRBV29-1; D is perhaps TRBD2 (5 bases). This CDR3 has 12 residues. V was cut by 7 bases and J by 5 bases, with 14 bases left in between. Germline assignment: CDR1 SQVTM and CDR2 ANQGSEA. The CDR3 nucleotides are TGCAGCGGCCAGTACGGGATGGAGACCCAGTACTTC. This sequence encodes CSGQYGMETQYF.

This clonotype has a count of ten or more. An end of the junction differs from the germline gene, which may be a read error. The CDR3 DNA follows: TGCAACGTTCTCTTGGCAGGGTTGGGAGAGCAGTACTTC. Its protein product is CNVLLAGLGEQYF. The chain has TRBV29-1 and TRBJ2-7, with D possibly being TRBD1 (5 bases). The CDR3 runs to 13 residues. The V gene's germline CDR1 is SQVTM and CDR2 ANQGSEA.

V is TRBV20-1 and J is TRBJ2-5; 10 nucleotides agree with TRBD2. Germline CDR1 and CDR2: DFQATT and SNEGSKA (reference sequence). The V and J ends lost 5 bases and 7 bases, in that order; junction bases with no gene match: 19. The CDR3 spans 17 residues. For the CDR3, the DNA is TGCAGTGCTCTCCCGTCTCCACTAGCGGGAATTTCAGTGACCCAGTACTTC. Translation: CSALPSPLAGISVTQYF.

This clonotype was counted ten times or more. The V and J genes are TRBV19 and TRBJ1-1; D is perhaps TRBD1 (5 bases). CDR1 and CDR2 (germline): LNHDA, SQIVND (reference sequence). CDR3 length: 13 residues. Between the trimmed V and J ends, which lost 10 bases and 4 bases, there was a span of 16 bases. The CDR3 sequence is CATKTPGGTEAFF. In DNA form, the CDR3 reads TGTGCCACCAAAACCCCTGGGGGCACTGAAGCTTTCTTT.

This clonotype came up many times. The rearrangement links TRBV7-2 to TRBJ1-3; D is unclear. The CDR3 spans 15 residues. Trimming shortened V by 5 bases and J by 4 bases, and 15 bases separated the two germline ends. The germline CDR1 and CDR2 sequences are SGHTA and FQGNSA. The chain's CDR3 is CASSTAVHGGNTIYF. Here the CDR3 DNA reads TGTGCCAGCAGCACCGCGGTACACGGAGGAAACACCATATATTTT.

Concerning this clonotype itself: A much larger clonotype is one base distant, so this may be a read error. J is TRBJ1-1 and V is TRBV7-9; D remains ambiguous. The CDR3 runs to 15 residues. Germline CDR1 reads SEHNR; CDR2 reads FQNEAQ (reference sequence). The DNA for the CDR3 is TGTGCCAGCAGCTTAAGGCGCGCCGGGAACTCTGAAGCTTTCTTT. Translated: CASSLRRAGNSEAFF. The complete variable domain, with remaining parts taken from reference TRBV7-9 and TRBJ1-1, reads DTGVSQNPRHKITKRGQNVTFRCDPISEHNRLYWYRQTLGQGPEFLTYFQNEAQLEKSRLLSDRFSAERPKGSFSTLEIQRTEQGDSAMYLCASSLRRAGNSEAFFGQGTRLTVV.

There are many counts of this clonotype. V usage is TRBV29-1 and J usage is TRBJ2-7, with 13 bases aligning to TRBD2. Germline CDR1 is SQVTM and CDR2 is ANQGSEA. Trimming at V came to 6 bases and at J to 0 bases, leaving 2 bases not matched to a gene. This CDR3 has 14 amino acids. CDR3 coding DNA: TGCAGCGTCCGGACTAGCGGGAGCTCCTACGAGCAGTACTTC. It is translated as CSVRTSGSSYEQYF.

Concerning this clonotype itself: The conserved final phenylalanine or tryptophan is absent from the CDR3, which likely points to a read error. This rearrangement joins TRBV14 to TRBJ1-1; D call uncertain. The CDR3 consists of 13 residues. The V end lost 3 bases, the J end lost 1 base, and 6 bases lay between the germline ends. CDR1 and CDR2 (germline): SGHDN, FVKESK. This CDR3 is CASSQQRNTEAFS. The CDR3 nucleotides are TGTGCCAGCAGCCAGCAGAGGAACACTGAAGCTTTCTCT.

V usage is TRBV15 and J usage is TRBJ2-7; perhaps TRBD1 as D (6 bases). The CDR3 is 17 amino acids. Trimming pared 2 bases from V and 0 bases from J, leaving 17 bases between. The germline CDR1 and CDR2 sequences are LNHNV and YYDKDF (reference sequence). The CDR3, as DNA: TGTGCCACCAGCAGACTTTTACCGGGACACAGCTCCTACGAGCAGTACTTC. Translating it yields CATSRLLPGHSSYEQYF.

The chain has TRBV20-1 and TRBJ2-2; tentative D call: TRBD1 (5 bases). Germline CDR1 and CDR2: DFQATT and SNEGSKA (reference sequence). There are 16 residues in the CDR3. The V and J ends lost 8 bases and 1 base respectively, with 20 bases between them. The CDR3 sequence: CSTKGSQVMNTGELFF. As DNA, the CDR3 is TGCAGTACCAAGGGTTCACAGGTTATGAACACCGGGGAGCTGTTTTTT.

This chain joins TRBV12-5 and TRBJ2-7, with 8 nucleotides matching TRBD1. The junction had 8 bases not matched to a gene; V was cut back by 5 bases and J by 5 bases. Germline lookup yields CDR1 LGHNT and CDR2 FRNRAP. The CDR3 has 14 amino acids. CDR3 DNA sequence: TGTGCTAGTGGTCCTGAGGGACAGGCCAACGAGCAGTACTTC. It codes for CASGPEGQANEQYF. Filled out from reference TRBV12-5 and TRBJ2-7, the complete variable domain reads DARVTQTPRHKVTEMGQEVTMRCQPILGHNTVFWYRQTMMQGLELLAYFRNRAPLDDSGMPKDRFSAEMPDATLATLKIQPSEPRDSAVYFCASGPEGQANEQYFGPGTRLTVT.

This clonotype showed up many times. The chain employs TRBV7-8 and TRBJ2-7; 9 nucleotides agree with TRBD1. The CDR3 length is 17 residues. V shed 1 base, J shed 4 bases, and the junction held 11 bases outside the gene matches. From germline, CDR1 is SGHVS and CDR2 FQNEAQ. DNA for the CDR3: TGTGCCAGCAGCTTAGTTGCTTCGGGGACAGGGCCGTACGAGCAGTACTTC. Translating gives CASSLVASGTGPYEQYF.